This section outlines one T cell receptor (beta chain) sequence together with its context. As yet, its antigen is unknown. The record originates from a study of identical twins. Study-wide findings and caveats: For cord blood, abundant beta clonotypes had fewer insertions, unlike memory repertoires, which showed none.

The J segment lost 0 bases and the V segment lost 10 bases, leaving 1 base of the junction unmatched. The CDR3 runs 13 residues. CDR1 is ENHRY, CDR2 SYGVKD, per germline. Template switching added a universal primer binding site, and final cDNA carried unique molecular identifiers. TCRdb ran MiXCR on the 5' RACE reads and lists one entry per CDR3 protein. This sample has about 250,000 distinct CDR3 sequences, with about an eighth found just once. The sequence came from a woman between 18 and 30 years old in good health. Sequences were obtained from memory (CD45RO+) T cells sorted from blood. This chain uses TRBV10-3 with TRBJ2-2, with 8 positions matching TRBD1. The CDR3 sequence: CATQGANTGELFF. The DNA for the CDR3 is TGTGCCACACAGGGGGCGAACACCGGGGAGCTGTTTTTT.